This T cell receptor beta chain was captured by sequencing in a study of early T cells in non-severe SARS-CoV-2 infection (dated by TCRdb to about 2021). Describing the broader study: Bulk RNA from unsorted whole blood was used for TCR sequencing, so alpha and beta chains could not be paired.

What the research found in general, with its limitations: VDJdb matching was skewed toward anti-spike CD8 responses, so virus-specific expansions were likely underestimated and private and CD4 specificities were missed.

About this clonotype itself: The specificity of this receptor is unknown. No base quality values were provided; no much bigger clone lies one nucleotide off.

CDR1 SGHAT and CDR2 FQNNGV were looked up in the germline V gene. The CDR3 runs 15 residues from the cysteine to the phenylalanine. Only CDR3 DNA remains: 45 bases, in frame from the first base. Compared with germline, V lacks 3 bases and J lacks 7 bases; bases without a gene match: 8. Receptor amplification or capture employed 5' RACE. Instrument on record: NextSeq 500. The TCR library protocol attached unique molecular identifiers to individual cDNA molecules to correct for sequencing error and PCR bias. Sequencing covered both TCR alpha and beta chains, and within each sample the abundances of alpha and beta sequences were tightly co-correlated. In the authors' own workflow: Decombinator V4 was used to annotate TCR sequences for V gene, J gene and CDR3. TCRs were defined as expanded if a significant change between any two time points was detected under a Poisson model with p below 0.0001. Abundances of TCRs were expressed as counts per million after normalisation to the total number of TCRs sequenced in each sample. MAIT TCRs were defined by TRAV1-2 paired with TRAJ12, TRAJ20 or TRAJ33, and iNKT TCRs by TRAV10 paired with TRAJ18. VDJdb, accessed on 1 November 2021, was searched for TCRs annotated for CMV, EBV and SARS-CoV-2, and TCRs annotated for more than one antigen were excluded. The public reads were reprocessed in TCRdb via fastp at Q25 and MiXCR, keeping in-frame beta chains. Rows are unified per CDR3 protein, each entry keeping the most common DNA and genes. None of the V and J calls come from the authors' own analysis; TCRdb made them. The sample yields about 59,000 distinct CDR3 sequences; approximately 12% were counted once. Of the sample, about 1.4% is held by the ten largest clones.

A case-control design nested within a healthcare worker cohort in London, UK, was used, with weekly nasopharyngeal swab PCR tests and blood sampling performed. Healthcare workers were recruited during the week of the UK lockdown, between 23 and 31 March 2020, and followed weekly for up to about 15 weeks. The sequenced material came from whole blood. The chain is encoded by TRBV11-2 joined to TRBJ2-5, and TRBD1 aligns with 10 junction nucleotides. This TCR was recovered from an adult who was a healthcare worker with PCR-confirmed SARS-CoV-2 infection or an uninfected control (not recorded which). The DNA sequence follows: TGTGCCAGCAGCTTTGGACAGGGGGACTTGGGGACCCAGTACTTC. This translates into CASSFGQGDLGTQYF.